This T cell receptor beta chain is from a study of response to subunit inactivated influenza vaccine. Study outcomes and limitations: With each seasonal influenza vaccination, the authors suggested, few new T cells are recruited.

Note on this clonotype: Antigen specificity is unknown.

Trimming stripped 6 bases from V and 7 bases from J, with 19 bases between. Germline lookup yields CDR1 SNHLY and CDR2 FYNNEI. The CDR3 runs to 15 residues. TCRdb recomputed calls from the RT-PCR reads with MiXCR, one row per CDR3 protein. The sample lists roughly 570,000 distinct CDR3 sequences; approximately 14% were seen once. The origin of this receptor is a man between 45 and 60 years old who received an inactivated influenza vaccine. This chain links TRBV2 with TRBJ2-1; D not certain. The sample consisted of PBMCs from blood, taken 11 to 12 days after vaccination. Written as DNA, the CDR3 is TGTGCCAGCAGCTTTGTTGTCCTTCAAGGGAATGAGCAGTTCTTC. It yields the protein CASSFVVLQGNEQFF.